The 28 T cell receptor beta chains in this list originate from one sample, sequenced in a study of T cell repertoires in cytomegalovirus infection. Each CDR3 protein is one row after TCRdb ran MiXCR on the reads. The sample lists some 680,000 distinct CDR3 sequences, roughly a third occurring once. Sequencing used PBMCs. The origin of the receptors is a human donor in good health (CMV status not recorded). Some clones in this sample may be carry-over from other donors' samples.

V and J are TRBV7-6 and TRBJ1-1; no clear D. The CDR3 runs to 15 residues. CDR1 and CDR2 (germline): SGHVS, FNYEAQ. Trimming stripped 0 bases from V and 4 bases from J, with 12 bases between. The CDR3 DNA reads as TGTGCCAGCAGCTTAGCGCGGAGAGGGATCACTGAAGCTTTCTTT. The encoded protein is CASSLARRGITEAFF.

This chain's CDR3 is CSAPRPDLSNQPQHF. Here the CDR3 DNA reads TGCAGTGCCCCACGGCCCGACCTTAGCAATCAGCCCCAGCATTTT. V usage is TRBV20-1 and J usage is TRBJ1-5; no firm D call. Germline loops: CDR1 DFQATT, CDR2 SNEGSKA (reference sequence). V gave up 6 bases and J gave up 0 bases, with 15 bases separating them. This CDR3 has 15 residues.

This clonotype was observed a few times. This rearrangement joins TRBV7-3 to TRBJ1-5; D is unresolved. Trimming left V 11 bases short and J 4 bases short, with 3 bases between. Germline CDR1 is SGHTA and CDR2 is FQGTGA. CDR3 length equals 9 residues. The CDR3 region has the DNA TGTGCCGAGAATCAGCCCCAGCATTTT. Translated: CAENQPQHF.

A few counts support this clonotype. The rearrangement joins TRBV28 to TRBJ2-7; 8 positions match TRBD2. This CDR3 is built from 15 residues. Germline CDR1 and CDR2: MDHEN and SYDVKM. The V gene end was trimmed by 5 bases and the J gene end by 2 bases; junction bases not matched to a gene: 8. CDR3 nucleotides: TGTGCCAGCAGTCTAGCGGGCGCACCTACCTACGAGCAGTACTTC. This translates into CASSLAGAPTYEQYF.

The genes are TRBV6-6 and TRBJ2-1; 9 nucleotides line up with TRBD2. The CDR3 sequence is 17 residues long. The trim removed 5 bases at V and 4 bases at J, leaving 12 bases unmatched. Germline loops: CDR1 MNHNY, CDR2 SVGAGI (reference sequence). CDR3 loop: CASSGLGGTSRYNEQFF. In nucleotides, the CDR3 is TGTGCCAGCAGTGGACTGGGCGGGACTAGCCGGTACAATGAGCAGTTCTTC.

This chain uses TRBV7-9 with TRBJ2-3; maybe TRBD2 (6 bases). The length of the CDR3 is 12 residues. Deletions cut 2 bases from V and 12 bases from J, with 12 bases between. CDR1 and CDR2 (germline): SEHNR, FQNEAQ (reference sequence). The CDR3 spells CASSLSGSAQYF. The DNA for the CDR3 is TGTGCCAGCAGCTTAAGCGGGTCCGCCCAGTATTTT.

The gene calls are TRBV4-1 and TRBJ1-2; TRBD1 might be the D (6 bases). This CDR3 has 14 amino acids. Trimming removed 6 bases at V and 3 bases at J, with 14 bases between. The V gene's germline CDR1 is MGHRA and CDR2 YSYEKL. CDR3 sequence: CASRPTGTHYGYTF. DNA for the CDR3: TGCGCCAGCAGACCGACCGGGACACACTATGGCTACACCTTC.

Many counts were recorded for this clonotype. The chain couples TRBV12-3 or TRBV12-4 to TRBJ1-5; D unresolved. There are 12 residues in the CDR3. V was clipped by 4 bases and J by 3 bases, with 4 bases between them. This CDR3 reads CASSSDNQPQHF. For the CDR3, the DNA is TGTGCCAGCAGTTCGGACAATCAGCCCCAGCATTTT.

The rearrangement links TRBV10-3 to TRBJ1-6; no reliable D call. The V gene lost 2 bases and the J gene lost 0 bases, with 11 bases spanning the gap. Germline V gene sequence: CDR1 ENHRY, CDR2 SYGVKD. The CDR3 is made up of 17 amino acids. The CDR3 DNA reads TGTGCCATCAGTGAGCTTCCGAGGAGCTCCTATAATTCACCCCTCCACTTT. The encoded protein is CAISELPRSSYNSPLHF.

This clonotype was counted a few times. This rearrangement joins TRBV28 to TRBJ2-7; D is unclear. The CDR3 has 14 residues. V dropped 2 bases and J dropped 5 bases, with 13 bases sitting between them. The germline CDR1 and CDR2 sequences are MDHEN and SYDVKM. CDR3 in amino acids: CASSLVQPQDEQYF. The CDR3 bases are TGTGCCAGCAGTTTAGTACAGCCCCAAGACGAGCAGTACTTC.

This clonotype showed up just a few times. The chain's CDR3 is CASSQAHSANYGYTF. The CDR3, as DNA: TGCGCCAGCAGCCAAGCCCACAGTGCAAACTATGGCTACACCTTC. The rearrangement joins TRBV4-1 to TRBJ1-2, with D uncertain. Trimming pared 1 base from V and 2 bases from J, leaving 11 bases between. Germline V gene lookup returns CDR1 MGHRA and CDR2 YSYEKL. CDR3 size: 15 residues.

This clonotype was counted between two and nine times. J is TRBJ1-5 and V is TRBV25-1; TRBD1 agrees at 9 bases. CDR1 and CDR2 (germline): MGHDK, SYGVNS. The CDR3 consists of 15 residues. The trim removed 4 bases at V and 7 bases at J, leaving 8 bases unmatched. CDR3 protein: CASSGGQGVAQPQHF. The CDR3 coding sequence is TGTGCCAGCAGTGGGGGACAGGGTGTGGCACAGCCCCAGCATTTT. The full variable domain, completed using reference TRBV25-1 and TRBJ1-5, is EADIYQTPRYLVIGTGKKITLECSQTMGHDKMYWYQQDPGMELHLIHYSYGVNSTEKGDLSSESTVSRIRTEHFPLTLESARPSHTSQYLCASSGGQGVAQPQHFGDGTRLSIL.

The chain is built from TRBV28 and TRBJ2-3, with TRBD2 matching over 7 bases. The V and J ends lost 6 bases and 2 bases, in that order; junction bases with no gene match: 5. CDR3 length: 14 residues. Germline loops: CDR1 MDHEN, CDR2 SYDVKM. CDR3 sequence reads: CASRRDYNTDTQYF. DNA for the CDR3: TGTGCCAGCAGACGGGACTATAACACAGATACGCAGTATTTT.

The V gene is TRBV7-2, the J gene TRBJ1-6; a possible D gene is TRBD1 (5 bases). Germline-derived CDR1 and CDR2 are SGHTA and FQGNSA. This CDR3 spans 15 amino acids. V was shortened by 1 base and J by 10 bases, with 14 bases between the two germline ends. The CDR3 DNA reads TGTGCCAGCAGCTTAGAAAGGGGAGGAGGCTCACCCCTCCACTTT. It is translated as CASSLERGGGSPLHF.

The chain uses TRBV28 and TRBJ1-2; 7 bases align to TRBD1. The CDR3 is made up of 14 amino acids. The J segment lost 4 bases and the V segment lost 7 bases, leaving 9 bases of the junction unmatched. Per germline, CDR1 MDHEN and CDR2 SYDVKM. In DNA form, the CDR3 reads TGTGCCAGCACCACCCCGGGACAGTTCTATGGCTACACCTTC. The encoded protein is CASTTPGQFYGYTF.

The rearrangement links TRBV6-8 to TRBJ2-7; D may be TRBD1 or TRBD2 (5 bases each). The length of the CDR3 is 16 residues. CDR1 is MNHGY, CDR2 SAAAGT, per germline. V was pared by 0 bases and J by 5 bases, with 17 bases between. In nucleotides, the CDR3 is TGTGCCAGCAGTTACTCGACTACAGGTTTTGCCCACGAGCAGTACTTC. Its protein product is CASSYSTTGFAHEQYF.

The gene calls are TRBV29-1 and TRBJ1-2, with TRBD1 identical over 7 bases. CDR1 and CDR2 (germline): SQVTM, ANQGSEA. Trimming took 8 bases from V and 3 from J; bases not matched to a gene: 9. The CDR3 runs to 13 residues. The CDR3 spells CSTYPGGDYGYTF. DNA of the CDR3: TGCAGCACCTACCCAGGGGGAGACTATGGCTACACCTTC.

CDR3 in DNA: TGCAGTGCTAGAGCCCGACAGGGGGCGGGGGAGACCCAGTACTTC. Translated, it gives CSARARQGAGETQYF. This chain connects TRBV20-1 to TRBJ2-5; TRBD1 aligns across 10 bases. In germline, CDR1 is DFQATT, CDR2 SNEGSKA (reference sequence). This CDR3 is built from 15 residues. V lost 1 base, J lost 5 bases, and 7 bases stayed unmatched.

This clonotype was picked up many times. V and J are TRBV19 and TRBJ1-1; D gene uncertain. Germline CDR1 is LNHDA and CDR2 is SQIVND (reference sequence). The CDR3 totals 15 residues. The V end lost 3 bases, the J end lost 1 base, and 12 bases lay between the germline ends. The CDR3 nucleotides are TGTGCCAGTAGTATTGGCCCTCCCAGGAACACTGAAGCTTTCTTT. It encodes CASSIGPPRNTEAFF.

This sequence joins TRBV10-3 and TRBJ2-3; TRBD1 or TRBD2 may be the D gene (5 bases each). This CDR3 region has 15 residues. Between the trimmed V and J ends, which lost 8 bases and 2 bases, there was a span of 17 bases. CDR1 ENHRY and CDR2 SYGVKD come from the germline V gene. CDR3 in DNA: TGTGCCATCGCCCCACTCCGGGGCGACACAGATACGCAGTATTTT. Encoded protein: CAIAPLRGDTDTQYF.

This clonotype was counted only a few times. The chain couples TRBV28 to TRBJ2-7, with 8 bases matching TRBD2. The CDR3 loop spans 15 amino acids. With V trimmed by 8 bases and J by 2 bases, 11 bases remained unmatched. Looked up from germline, CDR1 is MDHEN and CDR2 is SYDVKM. CDR3 DNA sequence: TGTGCCAGCCTTCCACGGGGGGGACCGACCTACGAGCAGTACTTC. Residues: CASLPRGGPTYEQYF.

The chain has TRBV12-3 or TRBV12-4 and TRBJ1-1; 7 bases are shared with TRBD1. The CDR3 covers 15 residues. V was pared by 1 base and J by 5 bases, with 7 bases of the junction left unmatched. This chain's CDR3 is CASSLGPQTGTEAFF. CDR3 sequence (DNA): TGTGCCAGCAGTTTAGGACCCCAGACAGGGACTGAAGCTTTCTTT.

This clonotype was counted ten times or more. The chain couples TRBV7-6 to TRBJ2-5; a possible D gene is TRBD1 (6 bases). The CDR3 loop spans 13 amino acids. Germline V gene data show CDR1 as SGHVS and CDR2 as FNYEAQ. Trimming removed 4 bases from V and 9 bases from J, with 15 bases in between. The CDR3 DNA is TGTGCCAGCAGCTGGGGACAACAGAAGCCCCAGTACTTC. Amino acids: CASSWGQQKPQYF.

This clonotype was seen more than once but under ten times. The chain links TRBV19 to TRBJ2-2, with TRBD2 matching 8 bases. Germline CDR1 LNHDA, CDR2 SQIVND (reference sequence). V shed 2 bases, J shed 6 bases, and the junction held 5 bases outside the gene matches. The CDR3 is made up of 15 amino acids. The CDR3 DNA reads as TGTGCCAGTAGTATATACGGGGGGGGATCCGGGGAGCTGTTTTTT. Translation: CASSIYGGGSGELFF.

The rearrangement joins TRBV7-2 to TRBJ1-1; possibly TRBD1 for D (6 bases). Trimming pared 5 bases from V and 3 bases from J, leaving 13 bases between. Germline values: CDR1 SGHTA, CDR2 FQGNSA. CDR3 length equals 14 residues. CDR3 amino acids: CASSRPGQYTEAFF. In DNA, the CDR3 is TGTGCCAGCAGCCGCCCGGGACAATACACTGAAGCTTTCTTT.

The rearrangement uses TRBV5-6 and TRBJ1-3; no clear D gene. CDR3 size: 15 residues. V lost 2 bases and J lost 4, with 13 bases in between. CDR1 and CDR2 from the germline V gene are SGHDT and YYEEEE. The CDR3 loop is CASSFGEGTGNTIYF. Here the CDR3 DNA reads TGTGCCAGCAGCTTCGGAGAGGGAACGGGAAACACCATATATTTT.

The chain links TRBV6-4 to TRBJ1-2; maybe TRBD1 (6 bases). This CDR3 has 17 amino acids. The V gene's germline CDR1 is MRHNA and CDR2 SNTAGT. Trimming removed 0 bases at V and 4 bases at J, with 18 bases between. CDR3 in DNA: TGTGCCAGCAGTGACTCGAAAGGTAGAGGACAGAGCTATGGCTACACCTTC. This sequence encodes CASSDSKGRGQSYGYTF.

The DNA for the CDR3 is TGTGCCAGCAGTGCACGTACTTCTGGAAACACCATATATTTT. It is translated as CASSARTSGNTIYF. The chain couples TRBV2 to TRBJ1-3; D unresolved. This CDR3 spans 14 amino acids. V dropped 4 bases and J dropped 1 base, with 8 bases sitting between them. The germline gives CDR1 SNHLY, CDR2 FYNNEI. The full variable domain, rest sourced from reference TRBV2 and TRBJ1-3, is EPEVTQTPSHQVTQMGQEVILRCVPISNHLYFYWYRQILGQKVEFLVSFYNNEISEKSEIFDDQFSVERPDGSNFTLKIRSTKLEDSAMYFCASSARTSGNTIYFGEGSWLTVV.